Listed here is a single T cell receptor beta chain. The sample originates from a study of T cell responses to AZD1222 COVID-19 vaccine. Germline V gene sequence: CDR1 MDHEN, CDR2 SYDVKM. The V and J ends lost 4 bases and 7 bases respectively, with 16 bases between them. The CDR3 covers 14 residues. The data were produced by immunoSEQ multiplex PCR, yet TCRdb's version contains in-frame clones alone and is incomplete. The top ten clones hold 4.7% of a sample with about 140,000 clones, about nine tenths of them seen once. The chain combines TRBV28 with TRBJ1-2; tentative D call: TRBD1 (5 bases). The sequence was obtained from an adult in good health. The sample in question was peripheral blood, obtained on day 0 of AZD1222 vaccination. The CDR3 DNA reads as TGTGCCAGCAGTTCCCTGGGGACTTTGGGTGGCTACACCTTC. Its protein is CASSSLGTLGGYTF.